The rows below give T cell receptor beta chains drawn from one sample of a study of blood T cell repertoires in COVID-19. The data were produced by immunoSEQ multiplex PCR, yet TCRdb's version contains in-frame clones alone and is incomplete. The sample carries about 23,000 clones, 85% to 95% recorded once. The specimen sequenced was peripheral blood. Receptor source: a woman aged 50 to 60 with active COVID-19. Both conserved end residues are trimmed from each CDR3.

v_call	j_call	cdr3_aa
TRBV28	TRBJ2-7	ASRQGGFYEQY
TRBV2	TRBJ1-4	ASSEGGLSNEKLF
TRBV18	TRBJ2-1	ASLGASGDLSSYNEQF
TRBV6-5	TRBJ2-5	ASSYSGGWETQY
TRBV28	TRBJ1-5	ASKGRRGDQPQH
TRBV19	TRBJ1-2	ASSIVGGQGYYGYT
TRBV9	TRBJ2-1	ASSVVLTGGDEQF
TRBV28	TRBJ1-3	ASSSPTTGNTIY
TRBV21-1	TRBJ2-7	ASSKPDNRDRGSEQY
TRBV13	TRBJ2-7	ASSLGGRQGYTYEQY
TRBV19	TRBJ1-2	ASKLAGQGDGSRGYT
TRBV7-9	TRBJ1-6	ASSLDGGSDSPLH
TRBV7-9	TRBJ1-1	ASSSQRTVEAF
TRBV2	TRBJ2-3	ASSPRGVRGTDTQY
TRBV5-4	TRBJ2-2	ASSHGQNTGELF
TRBV18	TRBJ2-5	ASSLLPQETQY
TRBV15	TRBJ1-2	ATSRDVEASYGYT
TRBV9	TRBJ2-3	ASSVTGANTDTQY
TRBV5-1	TRBJ1-1	ASSQQTLNTEAF
TRBV5-1	TRBJ2-4	ASSLDPGVAKNIQY
TRBV15	TRBJ2-1	ATSRDGTRAHNEQF
TRBV18	TRBJ2-1	ASSPPSSGSSEF
TRBV5-1	TRBJ2-3	ASSDGQGISTDTQY
TRBV6-1	TRBJ1-2	ASSESGQGLGGYT
TRBV4-1	TRBJ1-1	ASSNDRARTEAF
TRBV25-1	TRBJ1-1	ASSRGLGEAF
TRBV6-1	TRBJ1-1	ASSEEGASTEAF
TRBV6-5	TRBJ2-7	ASSSVRTRTGYEQY
TRBV7-2	TRBJ1-1	ASSLGHSNTEAF
TRBV3-1/TRBV3-2	TRBJ2-3	ASSQSTDTQY
TRBV19	TRBJ1-5	ASSIARGESSNQPQH
TRBV29-1	TRBJ1-1	SVAPQGLNTEAF
TRBV2	TRBJ1-1	ATQGGGTEAF
TRBV20-1	TRBJ1-1	SAPGTPEAF
TRBV27	TRBJ2-7	ASNTSGGRNHEQY
TRBV5-6	TRBJ2-1	ASSLRGPGRPWDNEQF
TRBV2	TRBJ2-3	ASREGWRDYSTDTQY
TRBV3-1/TRBV3-2	TRBJ2-3	ASSPRDPTDTQY
TRBV18	TRBJ2-2	ASSPYQGLAGDRTGELF
TRBV2	TRBJ2-7	ASRRETADYEQY
TRBV7-2	TRBJ2-5	ASSSRTGLETQY
TRBV18	TRBJ1-5	ASSPGTLGANQPQH
TRBV12-3/TRBV12-4	TRBJ2-7	ASGGMGEQY